This TCR beta chain stems from a study of Tregs in tolerant kidney transplant recipients. Study-wide points: The most relevant donor-specific Treg TCRbeta repertoire apparently came from expansion with activated donor B cells. Some patients' samples used different primers over time, so nucleotide sequences weren't comparable. No direct test of biological reproducibility was done here.

Only in-frame clones appear in the TCRdb table, and some are missing; sequencing was by immunoSEQ multiplex PCR. The data contain 50,000 to 65,000 clones, 87% of them singletons. This clone occurred once. Its antigen remains unknown. Recipients received nonmyeloablative bone marrow transplants from related graft donors, with transient mixed chimerism. Unstimulated Tregs (CD4+CD25+CD127-) and CD4+CD25- non-Tregs were sorted from PBMCs. Trimming removed 1 base from V and 2 bases from J, with 12 bases in between. There are 16 residues in the CDR3. Germline V CDR1 and CDR2: KGHSH, LQKENI. The sequenced sample was CD4+ T cells from blood (PBMCs), obtained 6 months after the transplant. This chain links TRBV18 with TRBJ1-3; tentatively, D is TRBD1 (6 bases). This receptor was identified in a human patient who received a combined kidney and bone marrow transplant. Some T cells may trace back to the graft donor. CDR3 bases: TGTGCCAGCTCACCACGCTGGGACAAAACTGGAAACACCATATATTTT. Residues: CASSPRWDKTGNTIYF.